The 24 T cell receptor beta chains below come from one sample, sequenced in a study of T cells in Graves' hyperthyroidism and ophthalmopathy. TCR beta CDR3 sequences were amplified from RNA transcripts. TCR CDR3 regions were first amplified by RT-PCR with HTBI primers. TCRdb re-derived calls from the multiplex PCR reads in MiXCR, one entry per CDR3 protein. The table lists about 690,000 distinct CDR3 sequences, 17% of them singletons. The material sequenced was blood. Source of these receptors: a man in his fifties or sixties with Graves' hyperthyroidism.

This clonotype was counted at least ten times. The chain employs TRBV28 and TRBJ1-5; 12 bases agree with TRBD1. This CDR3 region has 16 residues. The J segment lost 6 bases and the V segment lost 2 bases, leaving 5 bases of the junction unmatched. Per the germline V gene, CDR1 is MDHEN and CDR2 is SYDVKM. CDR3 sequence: CASSLTGTGGSQPQHF. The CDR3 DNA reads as TGTGCCAGCAGTTTAACCGGGACAGGGGGCTCTCAGCCCCAGCATTTT.

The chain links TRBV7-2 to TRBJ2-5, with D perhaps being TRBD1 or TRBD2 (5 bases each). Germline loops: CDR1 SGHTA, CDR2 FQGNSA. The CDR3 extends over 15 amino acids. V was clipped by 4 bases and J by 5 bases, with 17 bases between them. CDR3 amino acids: CASSSMESGRETQYF. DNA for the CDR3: TGTGCCAGCAGCTCGATGGAATCGGGGCGGGAGACCCAGTACTTC.

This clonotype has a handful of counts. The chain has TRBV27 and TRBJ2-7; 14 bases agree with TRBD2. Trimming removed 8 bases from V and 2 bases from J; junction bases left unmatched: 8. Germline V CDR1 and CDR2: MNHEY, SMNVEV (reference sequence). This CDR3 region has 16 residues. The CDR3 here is CASGGTSGSGAYEQYF. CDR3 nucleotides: TGTGCCAGCGGGGGGACTAGCGGGAGTGGGGCCTACGAGCAGTACTTC.

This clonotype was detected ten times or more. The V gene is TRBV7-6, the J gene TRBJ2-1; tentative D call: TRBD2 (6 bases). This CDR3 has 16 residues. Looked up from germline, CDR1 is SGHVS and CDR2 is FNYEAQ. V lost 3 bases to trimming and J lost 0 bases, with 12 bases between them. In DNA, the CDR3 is TGTGCCAGCAGCTTCCTAACGGGAGACTCCTACAATGAGCAGTTCTTC. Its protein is CASSFLTGDSYNEQFF.

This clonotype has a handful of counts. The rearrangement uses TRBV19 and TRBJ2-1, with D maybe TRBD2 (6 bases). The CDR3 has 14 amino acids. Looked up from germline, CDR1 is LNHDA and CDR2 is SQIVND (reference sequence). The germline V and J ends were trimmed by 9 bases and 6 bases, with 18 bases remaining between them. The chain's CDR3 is CASGGIANSNEQFF. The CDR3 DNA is TGTGCCAGCGGGGGAATAGCGAATTCCAATGAGCAGTTCTTC.

In DNA, the CDR3 is TGTGCCAGCTCACCACGGATCTACGAGCAGTACTTC. This codes for CASSPRIYEQYF. The chain employs TRBV18 and TRBJ2-7, with D unresolved. There are 12 residues in the CDR3. Germline lookup yields CDR1 KGHSH and CDR2 LQKENI. The ends were cut back, 1 base at V and 3 bases at J, with 4 bases in the middle.

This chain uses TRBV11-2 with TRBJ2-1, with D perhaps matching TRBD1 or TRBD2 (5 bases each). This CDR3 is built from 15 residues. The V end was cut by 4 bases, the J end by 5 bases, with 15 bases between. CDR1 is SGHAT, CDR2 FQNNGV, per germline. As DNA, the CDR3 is TGTGCCAGCAGCTCGGGGACCTCCCGACACAATGAGCAGTTCTTC. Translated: CASSSGTSRHNEQFF.

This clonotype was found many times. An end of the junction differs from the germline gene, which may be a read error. CDR3 in DNA: TGTGCCAGCAGCCCAGGACAGGGACGCTACGAGCAGTACTTC. Protein sequence: CASSPGQGRYEQYF. V and J are TRBV5-1 and TRBJ2-7; 8 nucleotides align to TRBD1. The CDR3 has 14 residues. The germline V gene has CDR1 SGHRS and CDR2 YFSETQ.

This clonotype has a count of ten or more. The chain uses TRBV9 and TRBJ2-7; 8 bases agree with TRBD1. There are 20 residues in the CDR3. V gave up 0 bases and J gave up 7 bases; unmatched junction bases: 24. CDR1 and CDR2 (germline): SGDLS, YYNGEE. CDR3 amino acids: CASSVATERPEDRVKWEQYF. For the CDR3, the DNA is TGTGCCAGCAGCGTAGCTACCGAGAGGCCGGAGGACAGGGTCAAGTGGGAGCAGTACTTC.

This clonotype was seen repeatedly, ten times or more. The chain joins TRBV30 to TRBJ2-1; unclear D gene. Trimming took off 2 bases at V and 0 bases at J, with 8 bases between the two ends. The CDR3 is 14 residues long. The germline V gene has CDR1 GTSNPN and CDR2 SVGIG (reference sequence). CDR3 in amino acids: CAWSFYPSYNEQFF. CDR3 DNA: TGTGCCTGGAGTTTCTACCCCTCCTACAATGAGCAGTTCTTC.

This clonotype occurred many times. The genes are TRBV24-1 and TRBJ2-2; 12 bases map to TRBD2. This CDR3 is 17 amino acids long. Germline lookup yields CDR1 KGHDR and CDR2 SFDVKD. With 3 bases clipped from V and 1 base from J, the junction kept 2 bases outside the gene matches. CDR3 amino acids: CATSDPSGRGNTGELFF. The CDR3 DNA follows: TGTGCCACCAGTGATCCTAGCGGGAGGGGGAACACCGGGGAGCTGTTTTTT.

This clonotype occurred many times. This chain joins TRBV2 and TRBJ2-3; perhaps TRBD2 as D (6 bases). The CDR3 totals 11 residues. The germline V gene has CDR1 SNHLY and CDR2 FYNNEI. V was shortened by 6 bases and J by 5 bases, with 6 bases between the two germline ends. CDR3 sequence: CASRRGDTQYF. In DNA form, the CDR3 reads TGTGCCAGCAGGCGGGGAGATACGCAGTATTTT.

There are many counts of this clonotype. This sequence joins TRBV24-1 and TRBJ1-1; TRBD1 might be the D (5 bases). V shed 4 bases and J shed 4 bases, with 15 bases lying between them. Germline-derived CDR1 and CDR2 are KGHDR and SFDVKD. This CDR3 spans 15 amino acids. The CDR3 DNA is TGTGCCACCAGTGAGGATGGGACGGCGAGCACTGAAGCTTTCTTT. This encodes CATSEDGTASTEAFF.

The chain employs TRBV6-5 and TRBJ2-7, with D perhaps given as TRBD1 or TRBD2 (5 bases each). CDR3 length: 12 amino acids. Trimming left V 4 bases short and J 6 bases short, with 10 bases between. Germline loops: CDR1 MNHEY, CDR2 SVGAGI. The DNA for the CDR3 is TGTGCCAGCAGTTGGGACGGCCTCGAGCAGTACTTC. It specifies CASSWDGLEQYF.

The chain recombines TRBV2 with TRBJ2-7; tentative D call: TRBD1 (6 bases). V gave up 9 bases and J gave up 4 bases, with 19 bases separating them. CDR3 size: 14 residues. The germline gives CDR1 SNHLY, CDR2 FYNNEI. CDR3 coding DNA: TGTGCCAGTTCAGGGGCCAGCGGCCCTTACGAGCAGTACTTC. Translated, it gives CASSGASGPYEQYF.

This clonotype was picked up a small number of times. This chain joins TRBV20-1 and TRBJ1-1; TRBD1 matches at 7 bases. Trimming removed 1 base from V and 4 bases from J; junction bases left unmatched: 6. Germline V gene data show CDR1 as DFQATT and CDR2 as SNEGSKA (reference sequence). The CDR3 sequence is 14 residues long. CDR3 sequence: CSARGLDRVTEAFF. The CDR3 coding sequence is TGCAGTGCTAGAGGGCTCGACAGGGTCACTGAAGCTTTCTTT.

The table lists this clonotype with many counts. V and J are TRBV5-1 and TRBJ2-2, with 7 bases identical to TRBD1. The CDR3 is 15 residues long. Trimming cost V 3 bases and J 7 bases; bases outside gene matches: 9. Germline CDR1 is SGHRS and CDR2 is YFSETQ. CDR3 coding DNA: TGCGCCAGCAGCTATCGGACAGGCGTTGACGGGGAGCTGTTTTTT. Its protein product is CASSYRTGVDGELFF.

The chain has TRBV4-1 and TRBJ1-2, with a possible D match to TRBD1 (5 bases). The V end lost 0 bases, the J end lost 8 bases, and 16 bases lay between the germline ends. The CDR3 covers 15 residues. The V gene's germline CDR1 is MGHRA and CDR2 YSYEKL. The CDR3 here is CASSQDFRGPQGYTF. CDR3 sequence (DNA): TGCGCCAGCAGCCAAGATTTTAGGGGTCCGCAAGGCTACACCTTC.

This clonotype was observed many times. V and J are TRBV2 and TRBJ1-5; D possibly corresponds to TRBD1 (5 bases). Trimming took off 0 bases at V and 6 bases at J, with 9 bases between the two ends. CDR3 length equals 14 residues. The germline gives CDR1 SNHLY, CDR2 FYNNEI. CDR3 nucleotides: TGTGCCAGCAGTGAAGCAGTAGGGGCTCAGCCCCAGCATTTT. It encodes CASSEAVGAQPQHF.

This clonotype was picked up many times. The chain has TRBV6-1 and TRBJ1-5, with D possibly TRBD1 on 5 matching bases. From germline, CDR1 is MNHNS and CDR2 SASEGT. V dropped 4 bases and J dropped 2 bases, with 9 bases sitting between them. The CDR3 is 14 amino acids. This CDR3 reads CASSGGVGNQPQHF. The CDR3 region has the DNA TGTGCCAGCAGTGGAGGGGTGGGCAATCAGCCCCAGCATTTT.

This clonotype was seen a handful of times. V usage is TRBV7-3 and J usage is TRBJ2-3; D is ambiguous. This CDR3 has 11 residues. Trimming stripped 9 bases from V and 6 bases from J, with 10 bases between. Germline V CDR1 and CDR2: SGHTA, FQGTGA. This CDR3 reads CASSILDTQYF. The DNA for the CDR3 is TGTGCCAGTAGTATCTTGGATACGCAGTATTTT.

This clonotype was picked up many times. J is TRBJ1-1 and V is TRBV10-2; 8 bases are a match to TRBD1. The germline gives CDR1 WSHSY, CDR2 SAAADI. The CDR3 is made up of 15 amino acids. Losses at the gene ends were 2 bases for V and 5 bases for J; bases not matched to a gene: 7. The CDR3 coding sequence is TGCGCCAGCAGTGAGATCGGACAGGGTCAAACTGAAGCTTTCTTT. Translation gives CASSEIGQGQTEAFF.

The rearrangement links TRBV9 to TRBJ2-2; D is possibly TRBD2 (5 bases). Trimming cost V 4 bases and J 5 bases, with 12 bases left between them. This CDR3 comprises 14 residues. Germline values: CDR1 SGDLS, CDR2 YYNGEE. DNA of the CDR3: TGTGCCAGCAGCCCCTGGGAGAAAACCGGGGAGCTGTTTTTT. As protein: CASSPWEKTGELFF.

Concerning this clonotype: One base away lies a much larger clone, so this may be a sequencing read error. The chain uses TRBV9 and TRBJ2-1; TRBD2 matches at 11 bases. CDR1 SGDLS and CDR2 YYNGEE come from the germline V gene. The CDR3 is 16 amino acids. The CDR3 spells CVSSVFIGTSGDEQFF. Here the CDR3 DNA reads TGTGTCAGCAGCGTATTCATCGGGACTAGCGGCGATGAGCAGTTCTTC.